Shown below are 25 T cell receptor beta chains from a single sample sequenced in a study of human T cells and chemical hapten exposure. TCRdb ran MiXCR on the RACE reads and lists one entry per CDR3 protein. This sample has more than 85,000 distinct CDR3 sequences; roughly a third occur once, and the top ten carry more than 2.5%. Stated time point: patch test 3, about 24 weeks after DPC sensitization. Specified treatment: therapeutic diphenylcyclopropenone sensitization with weekly scalp DPC. Source: whole blood, taken in connection with sensitization to the hapten diphenylcyclopropenone (DPC). The source of these receptors is a man aged 35-49 years with alopecia areata. Some clones in this sample may be carry-over from other donors' samples.

The DNA of the CDR3 is TGTGCCAGCAGCCCCCGGGCCTACTCTGGGGCCAACGTCCTGACTTTC. Translation: CASSPRAYSGANVLTF. The chain joins TRBV3-1 to TRBJ2-6; no definite D call. Germline lookup yields CDR1 LGHDT and CDR2 YNNKEL (reference sequence). The ends were cut back, 4 bases at V and 0 bases at J, with 10 bases in the middle. The CDR3 has 16 residues.

This clonotype showed up many times. The chain employs TRBV12-3 or TRBV12-4 and TRBJ2-6, with 8 bases identical to TRBD2. The CDR3 runs to 17 residues. V was pared by 1 base and J by 2 bases, with 4 bases of the junction left unmatched. This CDR3 is CASSLGGGGPGANVLTF. CDR3 in DNA: TGTGCCAGCAGTTTAGGAGGCGGGGGGCCTGGGGCCAACGTCCTGACTTTC.

The chain links TRBV4-2 to TRBJ2-1, with TRBD2 matching 8 bases. V lost 0 bases to trimming and J lost 6 bases; unmatched junction nucleotides: 13. The CDR3 is made up of 18 amino acids. Germline CDR1 reads LGHNA; CDR2 reads YNFKEQ. Here the CDR3 reads CASSQDRGVGLEFNEQFF. In DNA form, the CDR3 reads TGTGCCAGCAGCCAAGATCGCGGGGTGGGACTAGAGTTCAATGAGCAGTTCTTC.

V and J are TRBV12-3 or TRBV12-4 and TRBJ1-1; 7 nucleotides line up with TRBD1. The CDR3 length is 15 residues. J was trimmed by 0 bases and V by 6 bases; bases with no gene match: 7. The CDR3 loop is CASSPRGKMNTEAFF. The CDR3 DNA is TGTGCCAGCAGCCCCAGGGGGAAAATGAACACTGAAGCTTTCTTT.

The CDR3 DNA reads TGTGCCATCAGCGGACAGGGAGGCACTGAAGCTTTCTTT. Its translation: CAISGQGGTEAFF. The rearrangement uses TRBV10-3 and TRBJ1-1; 8 nucleotides line up with TRBD1. This CDR3 has 13 amino acids. Germline V gene data show CDR1 as ENHRY and CDR2 as SYGVKD. V trimming: 6 bases; J trimming: 4 bases; junction bases outside the gene matches: 4.

The CDR3 loop reads CASRPGGSLETQYF. Written as DNA, the CDR3 is TGCGCCAGCAGACCAGGTGGGTCCTTAGAGACCCAGTACTTC. This chain links TRBV5-1 with TRBJ2-5; D remains unclear. V lost 5 bases, J lost 4 bases, and 15 bases lay in between. CDR3 length equals 14 residues. Germline CDR1 and CDR2: SGHRS and YFSETQ.

This clonotype was seen more than once but under ten times. V gene TRBV28 combines with J gene TRBJ1-5; TRBD1 matches 7 bases. CDR1 is MDHEN and CDR2 is SYDVKM in the germline V gene. The CDR3 consists of 15 residues. With V trimmed by 5 bases and J by 3 bases, 7 bases remained unmatched. The CDR3 DNA reads TGTGCCAGCAGTCCCGGGACAGACCACAATCAGCCCCAGCATTTT. This translates into CASSPGTDHNQPQHF.

The gene calls are TRBV4-3 and TRBJ2-3, with a weak D call TRBD2 (5 bases). V lost 0 bases to trimming and J lost 4 bases, with 11 bases between them. Germline CDR1 and CDR2: LGHNA and YSLEER. The CDR3 is 15 amino acids. The chain's CDR3 is CASSQDKGAADTQYF. Here the CDR3 DNA reads TGCGCCAGCAGCCAAGATAAGGGAGCCGCAGATACGCAGTATTTT.

The CDR3 reads CASSLDGWQERTLAKNIQYF. DNA of the CDR3: TGTGCCAGCAGCTTAGATGGTTGGCAGGAGAGAACTCTAGCCAAAAACATTCAGTACTTC. The chain links TRBV7-9 to TRBJ2-4; no clear D gene. Germline V CDR1 and CDR2: SEHNR, FQNEAQ (reference sequence). The CDR3 extends over 20 amino acids. V lost 1 base to trimming and J lost 0 bases, with 22 bases between them.

Regarding this clonotype: It may be a read error: a sequence one base away is much more abundant. The chain employs TRBV10-3 and TRBJ2-7; D not certain. Germline CDR1 ENHRY, CDR2 SYGVKD. The CDR3 length is 12 residues. CDR3 amino acids: CGISEETYEQYF. The CDR3 region has the DNA TGTGGCATCAGTGAGGAGACCTACGAGCAGTACTTC.

This clonotype has more than one count but fewer than ten. The chain has TRBV7-9 and TRBJ2-1, with TRBD2 matching over 9 bases. The CDR3 contains 10 residues. The germline gives CDR1 SEHNR, CDR2 FQNEAQ (reference sequence). The CDR3 protein is CVLAGLEQFF. CDR3 nucleotide sequence: TGTGTTCTAGCGGGACTTGAGCAGTTCTTC.

This chain connects TRBV7-8 to TRBJ2-3, with 7 bases identical to TRBD2. V shed 5 bases, J shed 4 bases, and the junction held 6 bases outside the gene matches. Looked up from germline, CDR1 is SGHVS and CDR2 is FQNEAQ. CDR3 length equals 14 residues. The CDR3 DNA follows: TGTGCCAGCAGCGGCGGGAGTTCCCCAGATACGCAGTATTTT. Residues: CASSGGSSPDTQYF.

The chain carries TRBV6-2 or TRBV6-3 and TRBJ2-7, with 7 bases matching TRBD2. CDR1 MNHEY and CDR2 SVGEGT come from the germline V gene. This CDR3 region has 14 residues. V shed 7 bases, J shed 3 bases, and the junction held 9 bases outside the gene matches. The CDR3 coding sequence is TGTGCCAGCAACTCCGGGGGGTCCGACTACGAGCAGTACGTC. Its protein is CASNSGGSDYEQYV.

This clonotype was counted a few times. V and J are TRBV29-1 and TRBJ2-6; TRBD1 agrees at 9 bases. J lost 2 bases, V lost 4 bases, and 6 bases had no gene match. CDR3 length: 16 residues. Per germline, CDR1 SQVTM and CDR2 ANQGSEA. This CDR3 reads CSVAGTGKAGANVLTF. CDR3 DNA sequence: TGCAGCGTTGCCGGGACAGGGAAAGCTGGGGCCAACGTCCTGACTTTC.

This rearrangement joins TRBV3-1 to TRBJ2-7, with 7 bases lining up with TRBD2. J lost 5 bases, V lost 0 bases, and 13 bases had no gene match. This CDR3 comprises 17 residues. In germline, CDR1 is LGHDT, CDR2 YNNKEL (reference sequence). The CDR3 sequence is CASSQEFRAGAPDEQYF. CDR3 DNA: TGTGCCAGCAGCCAAGAGTTCCGCGCGGGAGCCCCTGACGAGCAGTACTTC.

The chain recombines TRBV2 with TRBJ2-5; no reliable D call. Germline CDR1 is SNHLY and CDR2 is FYNNEI. Trimming removed 6 bases at V and 2 bases at J, with 13 bases between. This CDR3 contains 14 residues. The CDR3 loop reads CASRGGSRQETQYF. The CDR3 nucleotides read TGTGCCAGCAGGGGCGGAAGCCGGCAAGAGACCCAGTACTTC.

The gene calls are TRBV27 and TRBJ2-5; TRBD2 matches at 13 bases. Germline V gives CDR1 MNHEY, CDR2 SMNVEV (reference sequence). CDR3 length equals 17 residues. V gave up 3 bases and J gave up 5 bases; unmatched junction bases: 9. The CDR3 region is CASSFTGLAGVQETQYF. As DNA, the CDR3 is TGTGCCAGCAGTTTCACCGGACTAGCGGGAGTACAGGAGACCCAGTACTTC.

This clonotype appeared a few times. The chain combines TRBV27 with TRBJ2-2; 11 nucleotides line up with TRBD1. Unmatched junction bases numbered 4, after V lost 6 bases and J lost 4 bases. The CDR3 totals 15 residues. Germline V CDR1 and CDR2: MNHEY, SMNVEV (reference sequence). The CDR3 region is CASRAGTGGTGELFF. The CDR3 DNA is TGTGCCAGCAGGGCCGGGACAGGGGGCACCGGGGAGCTGTTTTTT.

In this sample, this clonotype turned up a few times. This chain links TRBV6-4 with TRBJ2-7; 8 bases are a match to TRBD2. Germline loops: CDR1 MRHNA, CDR2 SNTAGT. With V trimmed by 6 bases and J by 2 bases, 9 bases remained unmatched. CDR3 length: 15 amino acids. The CDR3 sequence is CASRDTREDTYEQYV. In nucleotides, the CDR3 is TGTGCCAGCAGAGACACGCGGGAGGACACCTACGAGCAGTACGTC.

V usage is TRBV12-5 and J usage is TRBJ1-3, with D possibly being TRBD1 (6 bases). The CDR3 has 17 amino acids. Germline V gives CDR1 LGHNT, CDR2 FRNRAP. Trimming left V 3 bases short and J 4 bases short, with 19 bases between. The CDR3, as DNA: TGTGCTAGTGGTTTCGGACAGCGCTTGGGCTCAGGAAACACCATATATTTT. The encoded protein is CASGFGQRLGSGNTIYF.

The CDR3, as DNA: TGTGCCAGCAGTCTAGCGGGAGGGCTCGGCACAGATACGCAGTATTTT. This encodes CASSLAGGLGTDTQYF. The genes are TRBV7-2 and TRBJ2-3; 12 nucleotides align to TRBD2. CDR3 length equals 16 residues. Germline CDR1 reads SGHTA; CDR2 reads FQGNSA. V dropped 6 bases and J dropped 1; count of bases not matched to a gene: 5.

The genes are TRBV7-6 and TRBJ2-7; 7 bases align to TRBD1. Trimming removed 5 bases from V and 0 bases from J; junction bases left unmatched: 7. The CDR3 loop spans 15 amino acids. Germline V gene sequence: CDR1 SGHVS, CDR2 FNYEAQ. The CDR3 nucleotides read TGTGCCAGCAGCGCCCGACAGGGAAGCTCCTACGAGCAGTACTTC. It translates to CASSARQGSSYEQYF.

The chain combines TRBV5-4 with TRBJ2-7; TRBD2 matches 11 bases. The junction had 5 bases not matched to a gene; V was cut back by 2 bases and J by 1 base. Germline V gene sequence: CDR1 SGHNT, CDR2 YYREEE (reference sequence). CDR3 length equals 16 residues. Here the CDR3 reads CASSLGGLAVSYEQYV. CDR3 in DNA: TGTGCCAGCAGCTTAGGGGGACTAGCGGTTTCCTACGAGCAGTACGTC.

The chain links TRBV7-2 to TRBJ2-5; TRBD2 matches 7 bases. V was clipped by 6 bases and J by 3 bases; unmatched bases: 7. CDR1 is SGHTA and CDR2 is FQGNSA in the germline V gene. The CDR3 has 14 amino acids. The CDR3 nucleotides read TGTGCCAGCAGTTCCCAAGCGGGAAAAGAGACCCAGTACTTC. Translating gives CASSSQAGKETQYF.

This clonotype was observed a few times. The chain combines TRBV13 with TRBJ1-3; 9 bases match TRBD1. J lost 4 bases, V lost 5 bases, and 3 bases had no gene match. Germline CDR1 reads PRHDT; CDR2 reads FYEKMQ (reference sequence). The CDR3 covers 14 residues. In nucleotides, the CDR3 is TGTGCCAGCAGCCCAACAGGGGGCGGAAACACCATATATTTT. Amino acids: CASSPTGGGNTIYF.